This paragraph reports one T cell receptor beta chain. Its antigen remains unidentified. This record belongs to a study of response to subunit inactivated influenza vaccine. Study-wide points: There was a suggestion from the authors that each seasonal influenza vaccination recruits few new T cells.

TCRdb re-called the RT-PCR reads through MiXCR, storing one row per CDR3 protein. The sample lists about 520,000 distinct CDR3 sequences, 7.2% occurring once. The germline gives CDR1 SGHKS, CDR2 YYEKEE (reference sequence). The germline V and J ends were trimmed by 4 bases and 0 bases, with 10 bases remaining between them. The CDR3 has 14 amino acids. This TCR was recovered from a man aged 50 to 69 who received an inactivated influenza vaccine. The source material was PBMCs from blood, sampled less than 25 months after vaccination. The chain recombines TRBV5-5 with TRBJ1-1; D perhaps matches TRBD1 (5 bases). CDR3 DNA sequence: TGTGCCAGCAGCAGCAGGGCCGTGAACACTGAAGCTTTCTTT. Amino acid sequence: CASSSRAVNTEAFF.